The rows below give T cell receptor beta chains drawn from one sample of a study of T cell responses to AZD1222 COVID-19 vaccine. The method was immunoSEQ multiplex PCR; TCRdb's version includes in-frame clones alone and lacks a portion of them. Here the sample spans some 50,000 clones, approximately 79% being singletons. The material was peripheral blood, obtained on day 0 of MenACWY control vaccination. All receptors derive from an adult in good health. CDR3s include the opening cysteine and the closing phenylalanine or tryptophan. Each record gives: V gene, CDR3 length, J gene, CDR3 protein.

TRBV2	14	TRBJ2-1	CASGLGTGSSEQFF
TRBV6-6	14	TRBJ1-1	CASSYEGFGTEAFF
TRBV27	14	TRBJ1-1	CASSLYAGLTEAFF
TRBV9	14	TRBJ2-2	CASSVDPGAGELFF
TRBV6-6	14	TRBJ1-6	CASSDVVYNSPLHF
TRBV6-1	16	TRBJ2-1	CASSAGTSGGHNEQFF
TRBV6-4	16	TRBJ1-2	CASSDSSKGANYGYTF
TRBV6-5	15	TRBJ2-1	CASRVTGYSYNEQFF
TRBV10-1	20	TRBJ2-7	CASSAASTGTSGRGAYEQYF
TRBV28	14	TRBJ1-3	CASSPSISGNTIYF
TRBV10-2	13	TRBJ1-6	CASSDRGNSPLHF
TRBV5-6	14	TRBJ1-6	CASSSQWGNSPLHF
TRBV2	13	TRBJ2-5	CASSEAGEETQYF
TRBV12-2	19	TRBJ2-4	CASRFQGGADMRAKNIQYF
TRBV6-6	15	TRBJ1-6	CASHRDTPANSPLHF
TRBV6-5	15	TRBJ1-4	CASRFGTSANEKLFF
TRBV5-6	14	TRBJ2-7	CASSLGLSSYEQYF
TRBV7-7	14	TRBJ2-5	CASSLTGFQETQYF
TRBV27	13	TRBJ1-2	CASSLYRNYGYTF
TRBV25-1	14	TRBJ2-1	CASSEWGSRDEQFF
TRBV5-8	16	TRBJ2-1	CASAAVGTTSYNEQFF
TRBV30	13	TRBJ1-1	CALTRAMNTEAFF
TRBV28	16	TRBJ1-2	CASSLLGQGNNYGYTF
TRBV19	17	TRBJ1-5	CASNVGQGGRVNQPQHF
TRBV15	17	TRBJ2-1	CATSSEPPGTPYNEQFF
TRBV4-1	15	TRBJ1-5	CASSQAQGRHFSQHF
TRBV18	13	TRBJ1-2	CASSEKGPNGYTF
TRBV12-3/TRBV12-4	12	TRBJ2-2	CASRKNTGELFF
TRBV19	17	TRBJ2-3	CASSISGSPGHTDTQYF
TRBV14	14	TRBJ2-3	CASSPVGGTDTQYF
TRBV19	17	TRBJ1-4	CASSIPNNRATNEKLFF
TRBV19	14	TRBJ2-1	CASTEGGAYNEQFF
TRBV9	15	TRBJ2-6	CASSVGTSGANVLTF
TRBV27	13	TRBJ1-2	CASSRQGSYGYTF
TRBV30	16	TRBJ2-1	CAWSVYGGISYNEQFF
TRBV7-8	17	TRBJ1-6	CASSLGVDAVINSPLHF
TRBV9	16	TRBJ2-2	CASSGRGARNTGELFF
TRBV21-1	14	TRBJ2-5	CASSQGDRVETQYF
TRBV11-3	15	TRBJ2-1	CASSRGGQVSNEQFF
TRBV12-3/TRBV12-4	13	TRBJ1-5	CASSLGTDQPQHF
TRBV9	15	TRBJ2-1	CASSVGLAVYNEQFF
TRBV2	12	TRBJ2-7	CASSQQGWEQYF